This TCR beta chain came from a study of technical replicates of blood from several donors. The CDR3 sequence is 14 residues long. The V segment lost 7 bases and the J segment 0 bases; nucleotides outside the gene matches: 4. Germline V gene lookup returns CDR1 MNHEY and CDR2 SVGAGI. Assay used: immunoSEQ multiplex PCR; TCRdb lists only in-frame clones, some missing. The repertoire has 70,000 to 90,000 clones, under 95% of them found once; the top ten carry approximately 0.4%. A single count supports this clone. The source is a human donor in good health. V usage is TRBV6-5 and J usage is TRBJ1-1; 8 bases match TRBD1. The specimen was T cells isolated from PBMCs. The CDR3 coding sequence is TGTGCCAGCAACCGACAGGGGATGAACACTGAAGCTTTCTTT. It encodes CASNRQGMNTEAFF.